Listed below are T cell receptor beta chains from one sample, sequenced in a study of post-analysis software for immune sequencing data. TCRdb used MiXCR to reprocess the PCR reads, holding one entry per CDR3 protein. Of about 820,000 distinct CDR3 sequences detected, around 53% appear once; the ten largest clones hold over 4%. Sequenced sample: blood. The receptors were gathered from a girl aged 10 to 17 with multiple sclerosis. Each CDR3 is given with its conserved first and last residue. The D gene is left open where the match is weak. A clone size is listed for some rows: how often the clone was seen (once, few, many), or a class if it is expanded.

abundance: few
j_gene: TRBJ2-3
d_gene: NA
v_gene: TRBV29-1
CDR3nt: TGCAGCGGGCAGGGCCAGGGTGCGGATACGCAGTATTTT
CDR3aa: CSGQGQGADTQYF

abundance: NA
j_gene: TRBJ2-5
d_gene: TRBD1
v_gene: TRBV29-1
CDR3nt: TGCAGCGTTGAAGTCCCCCAGGGGGCCCGGGAGACCCAGTACTTC
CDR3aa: CSVEVPQGARETQYF

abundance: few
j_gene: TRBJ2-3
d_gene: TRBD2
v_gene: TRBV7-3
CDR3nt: TGTGCCAGCAGCTCGATAGCGGGAGTAAAAGATACGCAGTATTTT
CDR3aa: CASSSIAGVKDTQYF

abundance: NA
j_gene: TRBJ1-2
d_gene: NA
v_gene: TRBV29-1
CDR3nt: TGCAGCGTGGCCAATACAGGGAACTATGGCTACACCTTC
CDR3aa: CSVANTGNYGYTF

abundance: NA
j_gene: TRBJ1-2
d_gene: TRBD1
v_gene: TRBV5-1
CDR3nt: TGCGCCAGCAGCGTCATCCCGGGACAGGGGTCTCCTACGAACTATGGCTACACCTTC
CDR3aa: CASSVIPGQGSPTNYGYTF

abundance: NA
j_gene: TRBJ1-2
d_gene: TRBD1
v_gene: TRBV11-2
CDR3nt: TGTGCCAGCAGAGCCACAGGGGGCGCGAGTGGCTACACCTTC
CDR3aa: CASRATGGASGYTF

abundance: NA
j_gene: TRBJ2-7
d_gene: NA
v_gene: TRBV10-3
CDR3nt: TGTGCCATCAGTGAGGCCCCGGGACAAACCTACGAGCAGTACTTC
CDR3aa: CAISEAPGQTYEQYF

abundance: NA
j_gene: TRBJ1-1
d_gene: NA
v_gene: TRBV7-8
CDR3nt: TGTGCCAGCAGACGCCGGGTGGACACTGAAGCTTTCTTT
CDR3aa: CASRRRVDTEAFF

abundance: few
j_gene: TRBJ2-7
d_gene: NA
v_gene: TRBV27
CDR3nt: TGTGCCAGCAGTTATGCTGAGAACTACGAGCAGTACTTC
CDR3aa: CASSYAENYEQYF

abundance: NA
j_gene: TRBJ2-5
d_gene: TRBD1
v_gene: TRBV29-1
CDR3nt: TGCAGCGGCGAAGGGGGCGAAGAGACCCAGTACTTC
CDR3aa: CSGEGGEETQYF

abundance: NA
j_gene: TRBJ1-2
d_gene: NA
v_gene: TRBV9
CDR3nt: TGTGCCAGCAGCGTAGTTCGAAGGGGAGGTGGCTATGGCTACACCTTC
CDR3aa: CASSVVRRGGGYGYTF

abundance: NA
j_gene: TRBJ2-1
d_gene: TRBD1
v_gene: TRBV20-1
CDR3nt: TGCAGTGCTTCTGACAGGGTGGACAATGAGCAGTTCTTC
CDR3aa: CSASDRVDNEQFF

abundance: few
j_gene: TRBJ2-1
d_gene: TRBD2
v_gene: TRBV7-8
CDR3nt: TGTGCCAGCAGCTTACCGTGGACTAGTCCCTACAATGAGCAGTTCTTC
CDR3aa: CASSLPWTSPYNEQFF

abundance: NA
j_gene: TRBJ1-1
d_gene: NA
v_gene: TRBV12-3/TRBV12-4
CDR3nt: TGTGCCAGCAGGCCCGGGACAAGAAGGAACACTGAAGCTTTCTTT
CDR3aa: CASRPGTRRNTEAFF

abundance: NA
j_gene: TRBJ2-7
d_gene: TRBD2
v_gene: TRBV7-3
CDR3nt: TGTGCCAGCAGCTCCCAGCGGGGGCCCTCCTACGAGCAGTACTTC
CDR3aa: CASSSQRGPSYEQYF

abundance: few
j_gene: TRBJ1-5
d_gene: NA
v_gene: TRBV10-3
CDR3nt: TGTGCCATCAGTGAGTCGCAAGCCCAGCCCCAGCATTTT
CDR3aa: CAISESQAQPQHF

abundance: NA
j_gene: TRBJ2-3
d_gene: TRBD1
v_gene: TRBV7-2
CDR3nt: TGTGCCAGCAGCTTAGCTGGGACAGTCACAGATACGCAGTATTTT
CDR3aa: CASSLAGTVTDTQYF

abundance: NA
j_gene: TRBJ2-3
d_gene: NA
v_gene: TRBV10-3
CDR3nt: TGTGCCATCAGTGAAGGCCGGCGCACAGATACGCAGTATTTT
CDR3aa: CAISEGRRTDTQYF

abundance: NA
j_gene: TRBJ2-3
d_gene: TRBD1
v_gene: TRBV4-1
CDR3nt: TGCGCCAGTACCCAGGGGGCAAGTGGCACAGATACGCAGTATTTT
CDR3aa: CASTQGASGTDTQYF

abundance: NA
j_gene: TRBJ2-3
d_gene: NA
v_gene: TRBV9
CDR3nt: TGTGCCAGCAGCGTAACCCGGAACACAGATACGCAGTATTTT
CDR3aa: CASSVTRNTDTQYF

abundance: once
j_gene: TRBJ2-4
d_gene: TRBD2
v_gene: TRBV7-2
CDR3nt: TGTGCCAGCAGCCATAGAGCGGGGGGGCAAAACATTCAGTACTTC
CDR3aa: CASSHRAGGQNIQYF

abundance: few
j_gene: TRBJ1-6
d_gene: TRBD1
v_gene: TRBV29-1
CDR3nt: TGCAGCGTTTCGGACAGGGAGGGTTCACCCCTCCACTTT
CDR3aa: CSVSDREGSPLHF

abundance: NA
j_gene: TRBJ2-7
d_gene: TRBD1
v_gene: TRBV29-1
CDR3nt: TGCAGCGTTGCAGGAGGGTCAGGGGGCGACGAGCAGTACTTC
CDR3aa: CSVAGGSGGDEQYF

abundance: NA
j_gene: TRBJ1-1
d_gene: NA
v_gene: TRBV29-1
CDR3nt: TGCAGCGTTGAGGACAGATACACTGAAGCTTTCTTT
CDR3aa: CSVEDRYTEAFF

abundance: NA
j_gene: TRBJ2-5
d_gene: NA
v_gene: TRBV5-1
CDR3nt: TGCGCCAGCAGCACTTGGGGGGGGCGAGAGACCCAGTACTTC
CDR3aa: CASSTWGGRETQYF

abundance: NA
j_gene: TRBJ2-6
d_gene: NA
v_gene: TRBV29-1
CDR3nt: TGCAGCGTTGAAGTTCCGGGGGCGCCTGGGACCAACGTCCTGACTTTC
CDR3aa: CSVEVPGAPGTNVLTF

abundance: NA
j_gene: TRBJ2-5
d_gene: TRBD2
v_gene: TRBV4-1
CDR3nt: TGCGCCAGCAGCCAAGAGCTAGCGGGTATCCAAGAGACCCAGTACTTC
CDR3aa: CASSQELAGIQETQYF

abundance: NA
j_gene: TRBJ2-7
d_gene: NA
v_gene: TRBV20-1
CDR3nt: TGCAGTGCTAGTGAAGAGGGGCCCTACGAGCAGTACTTC
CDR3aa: CSASEEGPYEQYF

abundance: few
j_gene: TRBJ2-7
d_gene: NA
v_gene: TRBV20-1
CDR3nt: TGCAGTGCTAGCCAGGGCGGCGAGCAGTACTTC
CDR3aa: CSASQGGEQYF

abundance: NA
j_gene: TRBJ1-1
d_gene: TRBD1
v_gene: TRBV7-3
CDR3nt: TGTGCCAGCAGCCCGCACGGGGACAGGGGCCGGTACGCTTTCTTT
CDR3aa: CASSPHGDRGRYAFF

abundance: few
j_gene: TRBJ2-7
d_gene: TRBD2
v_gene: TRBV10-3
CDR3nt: TGTGCCATCAGTGAAGCGGGACTAGCGGACGAGCAGTACTTC
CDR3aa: CAISEAGLADEQYF

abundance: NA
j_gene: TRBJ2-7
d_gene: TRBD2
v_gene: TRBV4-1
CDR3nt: TGCACCAGCAGCCAAGAAGGGACTAGCGGATACGAGCAGTACTTC
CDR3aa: CTSSQEGTSGYEQYF

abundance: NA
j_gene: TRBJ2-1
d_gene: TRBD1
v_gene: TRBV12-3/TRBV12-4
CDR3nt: TGTGCCAGCATCGACAGGGGGATGGGAGAGCAGTTCTTC
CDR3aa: CASIDRGMGEQFF

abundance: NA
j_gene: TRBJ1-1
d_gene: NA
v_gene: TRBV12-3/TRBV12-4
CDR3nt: TGTGCCAGCAGAGGCGCGTGGGGGGCTAGGACTGAAGCTTTCTTT
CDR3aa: CASRGAWGARTEAFF

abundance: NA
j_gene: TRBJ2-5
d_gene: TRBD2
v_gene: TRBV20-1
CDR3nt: TGCAGTGCTAGCCTCTTATTGCGGGGGGGCCAAGAGACCCAGTACTTC
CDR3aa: CSASLLLRGGQETQYF

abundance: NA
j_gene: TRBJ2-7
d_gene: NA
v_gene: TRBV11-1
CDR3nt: TGTGCCAGCAGCTTAAGGGACCGTCCCCTTTTCGAGCAGTACTTC
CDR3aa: CASSLRDRPLFEQYF

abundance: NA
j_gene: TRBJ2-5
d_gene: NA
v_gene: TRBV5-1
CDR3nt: TGCGCCAGCAGCTTGGTAGAGTCGGAGTTCGGGACCCAGTACTTC
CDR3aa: CASSLVESEFGTQYF

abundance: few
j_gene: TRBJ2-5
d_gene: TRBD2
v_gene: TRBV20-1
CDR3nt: TGCAGTGCCAGGGGCGGGGGGGCCTTGGAGACCCAGTACTTC
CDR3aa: CSARGGGALETQYF

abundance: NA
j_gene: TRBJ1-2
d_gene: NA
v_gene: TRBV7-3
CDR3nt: TGTGCCAGCAGCTTAGGAGCAGGGAATGGCTACACCTTC
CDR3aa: CASSLGAGNGYTF

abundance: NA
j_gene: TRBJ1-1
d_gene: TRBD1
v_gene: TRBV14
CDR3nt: TGTGCCAGCAGCCCACCCGTGTGGAAGGGGGCGGACACTGAAGCTTTCTTT
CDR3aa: CASSPPVWKGADTEAFF

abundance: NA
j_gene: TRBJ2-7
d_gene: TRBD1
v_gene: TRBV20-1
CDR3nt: TGCAGTGCTCAGGACAGGCTGAAAGGCTACGAGCAGTACTTC
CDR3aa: CSAQDRLKGYEQYF

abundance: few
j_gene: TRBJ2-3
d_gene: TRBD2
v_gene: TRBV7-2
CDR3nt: TGTGCCAGCAGCTTACTAGCGGGCCTTAGCACAGATACGCAGTATTTT
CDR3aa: CASSLLAGLSTDTQYF

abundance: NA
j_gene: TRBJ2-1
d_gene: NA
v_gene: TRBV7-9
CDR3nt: TGTGCCACCGGAGGCAATGAGCAGTTCTTC
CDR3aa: CATGGNEQFF